This entry describes one T cell receptor (beta chain). Its target is unknown. This sample is drawn from a study of metastatic and nonmetastatic thyroid tumors. Turning to the study itself: Across blood and tumor or nodule tissue, repertoires from malignant and benign thyroid patients were compared with one another.

Study-wide results and caveats: Significantly higher TCR beta diversity was reportedly seen in malignant thyroid tumors than benign nodules, in blood and tumor.

Nobody among the patients had been given any treatment before thyroid surgery. Per the original data handling: Differences in CDR3 between clinicopathological groups were drawn on to build a classifier intended to discriminate distant-metastatic papillary thyroid cancer patients. TCRdb re-called the PCR reads through MiXCR. These V and J calls rely on TCRdb rather than the paper's analysis. The sample lists tens of thousands of clones, roughly a quarter seen once, with approximately 12% in the top ten. Looked up from germline, CDR1 is LGHNA and CDR2 is YSLEER. This CDR3 comprises 16 residues. Trimming removed 0 bases from V and 2 bases from J, with 8 bases in between.

The sample comprised tumor tissue. The chain employs TRBV4-3 and TRBJ2-6; a possible D gene is TRBD1 (5 bases). The source of this sequence is a male donor with papillary thyroid cancer or a benign thyroid nodule (not recorded which). Some clones in this sample may be carry-over from other donors' samples. CDR3 sequence reads: CASSQEEGAGANVLTF. CDR3 DNA sequence: TGCGCCAGCAGCCAAGAAGAAGGGGCTGGGGCCAACGTCCTGACTTTC.